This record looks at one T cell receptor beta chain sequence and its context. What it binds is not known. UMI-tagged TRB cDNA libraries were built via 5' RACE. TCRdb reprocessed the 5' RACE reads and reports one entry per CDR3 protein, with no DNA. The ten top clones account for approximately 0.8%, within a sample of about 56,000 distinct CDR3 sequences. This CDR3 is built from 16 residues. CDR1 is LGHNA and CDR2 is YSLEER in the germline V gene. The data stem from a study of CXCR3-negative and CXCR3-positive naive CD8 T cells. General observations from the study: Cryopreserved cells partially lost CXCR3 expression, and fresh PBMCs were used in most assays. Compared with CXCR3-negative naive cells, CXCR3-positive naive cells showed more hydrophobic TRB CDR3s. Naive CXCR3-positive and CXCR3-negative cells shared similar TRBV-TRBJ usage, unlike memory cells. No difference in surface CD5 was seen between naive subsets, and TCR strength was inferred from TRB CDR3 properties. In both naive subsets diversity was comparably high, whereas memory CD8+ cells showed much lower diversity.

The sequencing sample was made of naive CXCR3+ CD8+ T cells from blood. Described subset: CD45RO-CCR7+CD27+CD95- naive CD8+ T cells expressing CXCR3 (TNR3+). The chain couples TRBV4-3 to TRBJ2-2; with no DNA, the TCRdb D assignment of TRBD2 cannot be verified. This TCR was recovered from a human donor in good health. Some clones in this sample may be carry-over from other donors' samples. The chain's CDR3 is CASSQVAGGNTGELFF.